This is a list of T cell receptor beta chains from one sample in a study of T cell repertoires in cytomegalovirus infection. MiXCR, applied by TCRdb to the reads, yields one record per CDR3 protein. The sample includes 600,000 to 700,000 distinct CDR3 sequences, around a third seen only once; the top ten take around a sixth. The antigens of these receptors remain unknown. Sequenced here: cultured PBMCs, sampled from culture after CMV antigen stimulation. These receptors all stem from a human donor in good health (CMV status not recorded). Some clones in this sample may be carry-over from other donors' samples. CDR3s include the opening cysteine and the closing phenylalanine or tryptophan. D genes are given only for firm matches. Clone size, where shown, is once, few, many, or a class for clones that have expanded.

TRBV7-9	NA	few	TRBJ2-5	TGTGCCAGCAGCCTCAGTTGGGGGCTTCTCGGAGAGACCCAGTACTTC	CASSLSWGLLGETQYF
TRBV6-2/TRBV6-3	NA	NA	TRBJ2-5	TGTGCCAGCAGTTACAAACTCACAGGTTTCGGAGAGACCCAGTACTTC	CASSYKLTGFGETQYF
TRBV30	NA	NA	TRBJ1-6	TGTGCCTGGAGGAAAACGAATAATTCACCCCTCCACTTT	CAWRKTNNSPLHF
TRBV24-1	NA	NA	TRBJ2-3	TGTGCCACCAGTGACTACATCACAGATACGCAGTATTTT	CATSDYITDTQYF
TRBV7-2	NA	NA	TRBJ2-1	TGTGCCAGCAGCTTAGCGCCGGCAGAGTACAATGAGCAGTTCTTC	CASSLAPAEYNEQFF
TRBV12-3/TRBV12-4	NA	few	TRBJ1-6	TGTGCCAGCAGCCTGGGCAGGGCTCATAATTCACCCCTCCACTTT	CASSLGRAHNSPLHF
TRBV7-8	NA	few	TRBJ2-2	TGTGCCAGCAGCTCCGAAGGGGGGGCGAACACCGGGGAGCTGTTTTTT	CASSSEGGANTGELFF
TRBV4-2	NA	few	TRBJ1-5	TGTGCCAGCAGCCAAGATTACAATCAGCCCCAGCATTTT	CASSQDYNQPQHF
TRBV11-3	NA	few	TRBJ2-1	TGTGCCAGCAGCTCCGCCTGGGACAATGAGCAGTTCTTC	CASSSAWDNEQFF
TRBV7-2	TRBD2	NA	TRBJ2-2	TGTGCCAGCAGCCGACTAGCGGACACCGGGGAGCTGTTTTTT	CASSRLADTGELFF
TRBV19	NA	few	TRBJ2-2	TGTGCCAGTAGTATAGTAGGTACATCCGGGGAGCTGTTTTTT	CASSIVGTSGELFF
TRBV7-8	TRBD2	NA	TRBJ2-3	TGTGCCAGCAGCTTAGTCCGTTGGACTAGCGGCCGCACAGATACGCAGTATTTT	CASSLVRWTSGRTDTQYF
TRBV4-2	TRBD2	few	TRBJ2-1	TGTGCCAGCAGCCAGGCAGCGGGGGGGCTGGCTAACAATGAGCAGTTCTTC	CASSQAAGGLANNEQFF
TRBV27	TRBD2	NA	TRBJ2-2	TGTGCCAGCAGTCCCAGTCAAGGCGGGAGGGAGCCGAGGACCGGGGAGCTGTTTTTT	CASSPSQGGREPRTGELFF
TRBV19	NA	NA	TRBJ1-1	TGTGCCAGTAGTATAACCGGGGGGCCGACGACTGAAGCTTTCTTT	CASSITGGPTTEAFF